The rows below give T cell receptor beta chains drawn from one sample of a study of blood T cell repertoires in COVID-19. The repertoire was sequenced with immunoSEQ multiplex PCR; TCRdb's copy has only in-frame clones and lacks some. In the table there are 50,000 to 55,000 clones, about nine tenths of which are singletons. The specimen was peripheral blood. These receptors originate from a man older than 75 with acute or convalescent COVID-19. Both conserved end residues are part of each CDR3. A D gene is named only where the DNA matches it firmly. Size values are once, few and many counts, or a class for expanded clones, and some rows have none.

abundance: once
v_gene: TRBV11-2
j_gene: TRBJ1-1
d_gene: .
CDR3aa: CASSSRRSVEAFF
CDR3nt: TGTGCCAGCAGCTCTAGACGGAGCGTTGAAGCTTTCTTT

abundance: .
v_gene: TRBV6-5
j_gene: TRBJ2-7
d_gene: TRBD1
CDR3aa: CASSYGTGSNEQYF
CDR3nt: TGTGCCAGCAGTTACGGGACAGGGTCCAACGAGCAGTACTTC

abundance: .
v_gene: TRBV14
j_gene: TRBJ2-6
d_gene: TRBD1
CDR3aa: CASSRLDRVGANVLTF
CDR3nt: TGTGCCAGCAGCCGCCTCGACAGGGTTGGGGCCAACGTCCTGACTTTC

abundance: .
v_gene: TRBV4-3
j_gene: TRBJ1-1
d_gene: .
CDR3aa: CASSQEVWANTEAFF
CDR3nt: TGCGCCAGCAGCCAAGAAGTATGGGCGAACACTGAAGCTTTCTTT

abundance: .
v_gene: TRBV5-1
j_gene: TRBJ1-2
d_gene: TRBD1
CDR3aa: CASSLRPRGDRYYGYTF
CDR3nt: TGCGCCAGCAGCTTGAGGCCCAGGGGGGATCGATACTATGGCTACACCTTC

abundance: few
v_gene: TRBV9
j_gene: TRBJ1-1
d_gene: .
CDR3aa: CASSLTVNTEAFF
CDR3nt: TGTGCCAGCAGCCTGACAGTGAACACTGAAGCTTTCTTT

abundance: .
v_gene: TRBV9
j_gene: TRBJ2-1
d_gene: TRBD2
CDR3aa: CASSSRGSGANEQFF
CDR3nt: TGTGCCAGCAGCTCCCGGGGTAGCGGGGCAAATGAGCAGTTCTTC

abundance: .
v_gene: TRBV7-2
j_gene: TRBJ2-3
d_gene: TRBD2
CDR3aa: CASSPPGTITDTQYF
CDR3nt: TGTGCCAGCAGCCCCCCCGGGACTATCACAGATACGCAGTATTTT

abundance: once
v_gene: TRBV3-1/TRBV3-2
j_gene: TRBJ1-1
d_gene: .
CDR3aa: CASSQTQNTEAFF
CDR3nt: TGTGCCAGCAGCCAGACACAGAACACTGAAGCTTTCTTT

abundance: .
v_gene: TRBV5-8
j_gene: TRBJ1-6
d_gene: .
CDR3aa: CASSFPGRNSPLHF
CDR3nt: TGTGCCAGCAGCTTCCCCGGGAGGAATTCACCCCTCCACTTT

abundance: .
v_gene: TRBV12-5
j_gene: TRBJ2-5
d_gene: TRBD1
CDR3aa: CASGLDGTGRETQYF
CDR3nt: TGTGCTAGTGGTTTGGACGGGACAGGGCGAGAGACCCAGTACTTC

abundance: .
v_gene: TRBV7-6
j_gene: TRBJ2-3
d_gene: TRBD2
CDR3aa: CASSFQTSGVTTDTQYF
CDR3nt: TGTGCCAGCAGCTTCCAGACTAGCGGGGTAACCACAGATACGCAGTATTTT

abundance: .
v_gene: TRBV19
j_gene: TRBJ1-2
d_gene: TRBD1
CDR3aa: CASRSRDRANYGYTF
CDR3nt: TGTGCCAGTAGGTCCCGGGACAGGGCAAACTATGGCTACACCTTC

abundance: .
v_gene: TRBV4-1
j_gene: TRBJ2-1
d_gene: TRBD2
CDR3aa: CASSQDEASGGLLSSYNEQFF
CDR3nt: TGCGCCAGCAGCCAAGATGAGGCTAGCGGGGGCCTTTTGAGCTCCTACAATGAGCAGTTCTTC

abundance: .
v_gene: TRBV9
j_gene: TRBJ1-1
d_gene: .
CDR3aa: CASSVAWNTEAFF
CDR3nt: TGTGCCAGCAGCGTAGCATGGAACACTGAAGCTTTCTTT

abundance: .
v_gene: TRBV6-1
j_gene: TRBJ1-4
d_gene: .
CDR3aa: CASSEQERGEKLFF
CDR3nt: TGTGCCAGCAGTGAACAGGAAAGGGGTGAAAAACTGTTTTTT

abundance: .
v_gene: TRBV19
j_gene: TRBJ2-7
d_gene: .
CDR3aa: CASSMIGEGIGYEQYF
CDR3nt: TGTGCCAGTAGTATGATTGGAGAGGGTATAGGGTACGAGCAGTACTTC

abundance: .
v_gene: TRBV5-1
j_gene: TRBJ2-3
d_gene: .
CDR3aa: CASSLGPGISTDTQYF
CDR3nt: TGCGCCAGCAGCTTGGGTCCAGGGATAAGCACAGATACGCAGTATTTT

abundance: .
v_gene: TRBV7-8
j_gene: TRBJ2-5
d_gene: TRBD2
CDR3aa: CASSLLAGHMGETQYF
CDR3nt: TGTGCCAGCAGCTTACTAGCGGGCCATATGGGGGAGACCCAGTACTTC

abundance: .
v_gene: TRBV7-6
j_gene: TRBJ1-1
d_gene: .
CDR3aa: CASTLRGRPEAFF
CDR3nt: TGTGCCAGCACCCTAAGGGGCAGACCTGAAGCTTTCTTT

abundance: .
v_gene: TRBV5-4
j_gene: TRBJ2-7
d_gene: .
CDR3aa: CASSQDRATFYEQYF
CDR3nt: TGTGCCAGCAGCCAGGACAGAGCTACGTTCTACGAGCAGTACTTC

abundance: .
v_gene: TRBV5-1
j_gene: TRBJ1-1
d_gene: .
CDR3aa: CASRFIAAVNTEAFF
CDR3nt: TGCGCCAGCAGGTTTATCGCGGCAGTCAACACTGAAGCTTTCTTT

abundance: .
v_gene: TRBV4-1
j_gene: TRBJ2-5
d_gene: TRBD1
CDR3aa: CASSPWEQGVGNEETQYF
CDR3nt: TGCGCCAGCAGCCCCTGGGAACAGGGGGTGGGAAATGAAGAGACCCAGTACTTC

abundance: .
v_gene: TRBV9
j_gene: TRBJ1-2
d_gene: .
CDR3aa: CASSVDGSPSGYTF
CDR3nt: TGTGCCAGCAGCGTTGATGGGAGCCCCTCCGGCTACACCTTC

abundance: .
v_gene: TRBV10-1
j_gene: TRBJ2-5
d_gene: .
CDR3aa: CASSAPSTSGTQYF
CDR3nt: TGCGCCAGCAGTGCTCCCTCTACTTCGGGGACCCAGTACTTC

abundance: once
v_gene: TRBV4-3
j_gene: TRBJ2-2
d_gene: .
CDR3aa: CASSKTGTDTGELFF
CDR3nt: TGCGCCAGCAGCAAAACGGGAACAGACACCGGGGAGCTGTTTTTT

abundance: .
v_gene: TRBV2
j_gene: TRBJ2-7
d_gene: .
CDR3aa: CASSQQGGSSYEQYF
CDR3nt: TGTGCCAGCAGTCAACAGGGTGGGTCCTCCTACGAGCAGTACTTC

abundance: .
v_gene: TRBV3-1/TRBV3-2
j_gene: TRBJ1-2
d_gene: TRBD1
CDR3aa: CASSQGDRGFTNYGYTF
CDR3nt: TGTGCCAGCAGCCAAGGGGACAGGGGGTTTACTAACTATGGCTACACCTTC

abundance: .
v_gene: TRBV4-1
j_gene: TRBJ1-2
d_gene: .
CDR3aa: CASSFPARGYTF
CDR3nt: TGCGCCAGCAGCTTTCCCGCTAGGGGCTACACCTTC

abundance: .
v_gene: TRBV7-9
j_gene: TRBJ2-3
d_gene: TRBD1
CDR3aa: CASSSIRDREWTDTQYF
CDR3nt: TGTGCCAGCAGCTCTATCCGGGACAGGGAATGGACAGATACGCAGTATTTT

abundance: .
v_gene: TRBV7-2
j_gene: TRBJ2-3
d_gene: TRBD2
CDR3aa: CASSFSGGTDTQYF
CDR3nt: TGTGCCAGCAGCTTTAGCGGGGGCACAGATACGCAGTATTTT

abundance: once
v_gene: TRBV19
j_gene: TRBJ2-5
d_gene: TRBD2
CDR3aa: CASSTPSGAGVQETQYF
CDR3nt: TGTGCCAGTAGTACCCCGTCGGGAGCGGGGGTACAAGAGACCCAGTACTTC

abundance: .
v_gene: TRBV19
j_gene: TRBJ2-2
d_gene: TRBD2
CDR3aa: CASSIPGLAGGRVTGELFF
CDR3nt: TGTGCCAGTAGTATCCCGGGACTAGCGGGGGGGCGGGTCACCGGGGAGCTGTTTTTT

abundance: .
v_gene: TRBV7-2
j_gene: TRBJ2-7
d_gene: .
CDR3aa: CASSLASVGPDEQYF
CDR3nt: TGTGCCAGCAGCTTAGCATCGGTGGGGCCCGACGAGCAGTACTTC

abundance: .
v_gene: TRBV1
j_gene: TRBJ1-5
d_gene: .
CDR3aa: CTSSQEERVNQPQHF
CDR3nt: TGCACCAGCAGCCAAGAAGAGAGGGTCAATCAGCCCCAGCATTTT

abundance: .
v_gene: TRBV5-1
j_gene: TRBJ1-1
d_gene: .
CDR3aa: CASSPRELNTEAFF
CDR3nt: TGCGCCAGCAGCCCCAGGGAACTGAACACTGAAGCTTTCTTT

abundance: .
v_gene: TRBV19
j_gene: TRBJ2-5
d_gene: TRBD1
CDR3aa: CASSLLPGTGSETQYF
CDR3nt: TGTGCCAGTAGTTTACTACCCGGGACAGGGTCAGAGACCCAGTACTTC

abundance: .
v_gene: TRBV4-1
j_gene: TRBJ1-5
d_gene: TRBD1
CDR3aa: CASSQQTGSNQPQHF
CDR3nt: TGCGCCAGCAGCCAGCAGACAGGGTCAAATCAGCCCCAGCATTTT

abundance: .
v_gene: TRBV19
j_gene: TRBJ1-2
d_gene: .
CDR3aa: CASSIPAGESGYTF
CDR3nt: TGTGCCAGTAGTATTCCCGCCGGGGAGAGTGGCTACACCTTC

abundance: few
v_gene: TRBV27
j_gene: TRBJ1-1
d_gene: .
CDR3aa: CASSFRKAAEAFF
CDR3nt: TGTGCCAGCAGTTTCCGGAAAGCGGCTGAAGCTTTCTTT

abundance: .
v_gene: TRBV10-3
j_gene: TRBJ1-2
d_gene: .
CDR3aa: CAISELMTPANYGYTF
CDR3nt: TGTGCCATCAGTGAGCTTATGACACCAGCTAACTATGGCTACACCTTC

abundance: .
v_gene: TRBV5-1
j_gene: TRBJ2-7
d_gene: TRBD1
CDR3aa: CASTRDREPYEQYF
CDR3nt: TGCGCCAGCACCCGGGACAGAGAACCCTACGAGCAGTACTTC

abundance: few
v_gene: TRBV15
j_gene: TRBJ1-5
d_gene: .
CDR3aa: CATSRDTGYSNQPQHF
CDR3nt: TGTGCCACCAGCAGAGATACAGGGTATAGCAATCAGCCCCAGCATTTT

abundance: .
v_gene: TRBV19
j_gene: TRBJ2-3
d_gene: .
CDR3aa: CASSMGGGQDTQYF
CDR3nt: TGTGCCAGTAGTATGGGGGGGGGCCAAGATACGCAGTATTTT

abundance: .
v_gene: TRBV2
j_gene: TRBJ2-2
d_gene: .
CDR3aa: CASSSQGLGELFF
CDR3nt: TGTGCCAGCAGTTCACAGGGTCTCGGGGAGCTGTTTTTT

abundance: .
v_gene: TRBV9
j_gene: TRBJ2-5
d_gene: .
CDR3aa: CASSARTAQETQYF
CDR3nt: TGTGCCAGCAGCGCCCGGACAGCTCAAGAGACCCAGTACTTC

abundance: .
v_gene: TRBV10-1
j_gene: TRBJ2-2
d_gene: .
CDR3aa: CATSLGHNTGELFF
CDR3nt: TGCGCCACCTCCCTTGGACACAACACCGGGGAGCTGTTTTTT

abundance: .
v_gene: TRBV5-8
j_gene: TRBJ1-5
d_gene: TRBD1
CDR3aa: CASTYRGKGNQPQHF
CDR3nt: TGTGCCAGCACCTACAGGGGAAAGGGAAATCAGCCCCAGCATTTT

abundance: few
v_gene: TRBV13
j_gene: TRBJ1-4
d_gene: TRBD1
CDR3aa: CASSHRTGGLQGNEKLFF
CDR3nt: TGTGCCAGCAGCCACAGGACAGGGGGCCTGCAGGGTAATGAAAAACTGTTTTTT

abundance: .
v_gene: TRBV4-1
j_gene: TRBJ2-3
d_gene: TRBD2
CDR3aa: CASSQEASGYTDTQYF
CDR3nt: TGCGCCAGCAGCCAAGAGGCTAGCGGATACACAGATACGCAGTATTTT

abundance: .
v_gene: TRBV14
j_gene: TRBJ2-1
d_gene: .
CDR3aa: CASSQGLLRGGPSYNEQFF
CDR3nt: TGTGCCAGCAGCCAAGGACTCCTTAGGGGGGGTCCCTCCTACAATGAGCAGTTCTTC

abundance: .
v_gene: TRBV19
j_gene: TRBJ2-3
d_gene: .
CDR3aa: CASSIEPGRMYF
CDR3nt: TGTGCCAGTAGTATAGAGCCAGGAAGGATGTATTTT

abundance: .
v_gene: TRBV30
j_gene: TRBJ2-5
d_gene: TRBD2
CDR3aa: CAWSVGASGVQETQYF
CDR3nt: TGTGCCTGGAGTGTGGGCGCTAGCGGGGTCCAAGAGACCCAGTACTTC

abundance: .
v_gene: TRBV3-1/TRBV3-2
j_gene: TRBJ2-7
d_gene: TRBD2
CDR3aa: CASSQEGLALSYEQYF
CDR3nt: TGTGCCAGCAGCCAGGAGGGACTAGCGTTGTCCTACGAGCAGTACTTC

abundance: .
v_gene: TRBV4-1
j_gene: TRBJ1-2
d_gene: TRBD1
CDR3aa: CASSQDGDSYGYTF
CDR3nt: TGCGCCAGCAGCCAAGATGGGGACAGCTATGGCTACACCTTC

abundance: .
v_gene: TRBV7-2
j_gene: TRBJ2-7
d_gene: TRBD1
CDR3aa: CASSSPGQGFSYEQYF
CDR3nt: TGTGCCAGCAGCTCCCCCGGACAGGGATTCTCCTACGAGCAGTACTTC

abundance: .
v_gene: TRBV5-1
j_gene: TRBJ2-5
d_gene: TRBD2
CDR3aa: CASSLTSGGETQYF
CDR3nt: TGCGCCAGCAGCTTGACTAGCGGGGGGGAGACCCAGTACTTC

abundance: once
v_gene: TRBV29-1
j_gene: TRBJ2-1
d_gene: .
CDR3aa: CSGGQTFEQFF
CDR3nt: TGCAGCGGCGGACAAACCTTTGAGCAGTTCTTC

abundance: .
v_gene: TRBV5-6
j_gene: TRBJ2-7
d_gene: TRBD1
CDR3aa: CASSSRGRRRYEQYF
CDR3nt: TGTGCCAGCAGCTCCAGGGGGCGTAGAAGGTACGAGCAGTACTTC